This T cell receptor beta chain was observed in a study of radiation and T cells in renal cell carcinoma. Study at large: Nephrectomy followed 15 Gy stereotactic body radiation by 4 weeks. Overall study results and limits: Baseline intratumoral clonotype presence is unknown without pretreatment biopsies. From baseline, blood top tumor clonotypes peaked at 2 weeks post-radiation.

Stated time point: blood 2 weeks post-SBRT. The treatment was: 15 Gy SBRT to primary tumor, nephrectomy 4 weeks later. Germline V gene sequence: CDR1 SGHAT, CDR2 FQNNGV. This CDR3 has 13 residues. With 5 bases removed from V and 2 bases from J, the gap between germline ends came to 9 bases. Note on this clone: Antigen unknown.

Using immunoSEQ multiplex PCR, the repertoire was profiled, and TCRdb retains in-frame clones only, with some absent. This table holds 120,000 or so clones, 75% to 85% found once. The chain links TRBV11-2 to TRBJ1-2, with D uncertain. Sequencing used blood, obtained from a patient whose treatment included radiotherapy and nephrectomy. The TCR was taken from a woman aged 55-75 years with renal cell carcinoma. CDR3 in amino acids: CASSLDGNYGYTF. In nucleotides, the CDR3 is TGTGCCAGCAGCCTCGACGGAAACTATGGCTACACCTTC.